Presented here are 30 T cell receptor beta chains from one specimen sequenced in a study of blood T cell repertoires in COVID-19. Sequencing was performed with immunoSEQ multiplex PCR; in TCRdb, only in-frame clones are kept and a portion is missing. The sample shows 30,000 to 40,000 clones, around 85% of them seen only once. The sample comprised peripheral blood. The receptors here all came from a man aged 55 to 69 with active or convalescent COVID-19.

The CDR3 nucleotides read TGTGCCAGCAGTTTCCTGGGCGGGGCAGTCACTGAAGCTTTCTTT. This sequence encodes CASSFLGGAVTEAFF. This sequence joins TRBV28 and TRBJ1-1, with a weak D call TRBD1 (5 bases). Germline V gives CDR1 MDHEN, CDR2 SYDVKM. This CDR3 has 15 residues. The ends were cut back, 3 bases at V and 4 bases at J, with 15 bases in the middle.

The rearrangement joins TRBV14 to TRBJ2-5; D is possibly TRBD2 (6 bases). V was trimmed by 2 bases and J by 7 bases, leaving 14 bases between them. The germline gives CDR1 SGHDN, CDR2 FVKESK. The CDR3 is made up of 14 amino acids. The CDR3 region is CASSQRGIRWTQYF. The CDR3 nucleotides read TGTGCCAGCAGCCAACGGGGGATCCGGTGGACCCAGTACTTC.

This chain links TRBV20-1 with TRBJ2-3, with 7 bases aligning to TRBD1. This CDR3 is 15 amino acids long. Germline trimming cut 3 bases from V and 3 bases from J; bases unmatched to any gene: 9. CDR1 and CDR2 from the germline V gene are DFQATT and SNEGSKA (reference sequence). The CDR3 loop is CSASSRGRSTDTQYF. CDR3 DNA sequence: TGCAGTGCTAGTTCCAGGGGGAGATCGACAGATACGCAGTATTTT.

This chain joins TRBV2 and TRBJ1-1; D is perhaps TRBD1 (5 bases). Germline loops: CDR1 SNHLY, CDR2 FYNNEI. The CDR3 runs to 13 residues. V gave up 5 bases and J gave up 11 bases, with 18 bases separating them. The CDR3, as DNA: TGTGCCAGCAGTCACAAGGACGGGAGGGGTGCTTTCTTT. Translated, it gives CASSHKDGRGAFF.

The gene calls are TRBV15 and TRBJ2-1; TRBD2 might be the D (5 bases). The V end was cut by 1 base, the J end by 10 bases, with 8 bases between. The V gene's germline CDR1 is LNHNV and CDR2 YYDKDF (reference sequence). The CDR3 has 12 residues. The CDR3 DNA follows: TGTGCCACCAGCAGAGTAGCGCCAGAGCAGTTCTTC. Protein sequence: CATSRVAPEQFF.

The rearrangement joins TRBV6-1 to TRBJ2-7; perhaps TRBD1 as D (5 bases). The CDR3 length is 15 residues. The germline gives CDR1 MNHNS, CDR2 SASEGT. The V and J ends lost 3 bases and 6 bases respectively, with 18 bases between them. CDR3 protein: CASSDQGRRQTEQYV. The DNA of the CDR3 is TGTGCCAGCAGTGACCAGGGTCGTAGGCAGACCGAGCAGTACGTC.

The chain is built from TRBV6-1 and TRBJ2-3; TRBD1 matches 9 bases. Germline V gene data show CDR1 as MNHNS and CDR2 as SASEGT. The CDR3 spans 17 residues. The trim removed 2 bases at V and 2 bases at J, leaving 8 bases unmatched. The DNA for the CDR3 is TGTGCCAGCAGTGAACCAAACAGGGGGCGATACACAGATACGCAGTATTTT. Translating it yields CASSEPNRGRYTDTQYF.

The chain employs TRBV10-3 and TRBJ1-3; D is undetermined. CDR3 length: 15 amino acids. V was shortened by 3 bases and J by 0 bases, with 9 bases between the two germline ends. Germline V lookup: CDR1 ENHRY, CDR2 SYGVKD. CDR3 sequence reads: CAISELGSSGNTIYF. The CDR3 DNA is TGTGCCATCAGTGAATTAGGGAGCTCTGGAAACACCATATATTTT.

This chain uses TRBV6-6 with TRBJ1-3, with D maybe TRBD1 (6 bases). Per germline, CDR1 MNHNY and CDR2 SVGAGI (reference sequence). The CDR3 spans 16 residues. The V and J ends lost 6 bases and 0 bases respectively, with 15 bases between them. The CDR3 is CASRTGSQISGNTIYF. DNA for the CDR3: TGTGCCAGCAGAACAGGGTCCCAAATCTCTGGAAACACCATATATTTT.

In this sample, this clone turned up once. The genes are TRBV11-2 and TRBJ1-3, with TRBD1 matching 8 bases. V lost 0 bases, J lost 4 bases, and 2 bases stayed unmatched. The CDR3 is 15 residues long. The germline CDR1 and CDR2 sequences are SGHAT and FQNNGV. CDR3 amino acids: CASSLDRGRGNTIYF. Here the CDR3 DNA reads TGTGCCAGCAGCTTAGACAGGGGGCGAGGAAACACCATATATTTT.

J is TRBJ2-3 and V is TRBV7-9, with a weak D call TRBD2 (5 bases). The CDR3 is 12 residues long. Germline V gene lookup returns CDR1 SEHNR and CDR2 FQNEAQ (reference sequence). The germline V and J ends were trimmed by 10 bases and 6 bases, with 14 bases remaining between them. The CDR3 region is CATRELSDTQYF. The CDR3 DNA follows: TGTGCCACCCGGGAACTCTCCGATACGCAGTATTTT.

The CDR3 loop reads CASSYLSGTEAFF. CDR3 nucleotide sequence: TGTGCCAGCAGTTATTTGAGCGGCACTGAAGCTTTCTTT. The chain couples TRBV6-5 to TRBJ1-1; D is unclear. In germline, CDR1 is MNHEY, CDR2 SVGAGI. This CDR3 has 13 amino acids. V was clipped by 3 bases and J by 4 bases, with 9 bases between them.

CDR3 nucleotides: TGTGCCAGCAGTTCCGGGACTCCACAGAATGAGGATACGCAGTATTTT. Residues: CASSSGTPQNEDTQYF. The rearrangement links TRBV27 to TRBJ2-3, with a possible D match to TRBD2 (6 bases). V lost 4 bases and J lost 6, with 20 bases in between. The CDR3 is made up of 16 amino acids. The germline gives CDR1 MNHEY, CDR2 SMNVEV (reference sequence).

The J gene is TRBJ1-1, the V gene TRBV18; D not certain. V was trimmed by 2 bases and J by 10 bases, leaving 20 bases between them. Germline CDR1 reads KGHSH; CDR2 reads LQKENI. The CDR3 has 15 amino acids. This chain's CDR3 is CASSPSTSVERVAFF. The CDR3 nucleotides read TGTGCCAGCTCACCAAGCACTAGTGTCGAACGGGTAGCTTTCTTT.

CDR3 DNA sequence: TGCGCCAGCAGTCAATCAGGGACAGGTCCTAGCAACTACTACTACGAGCAGTACGTC. It is translated as CASSQSGTGPSNYYYEQYV. The V gene is TRBV23-1, the J gene TRBJ2-7; 8 positions match TRBD1. TRBV23-1 is an ORF; its function is uncertain. CDR3 length: 19 amino acids. The junction had 16 bases not matched to a gene; V was cut back by 0 bases and J by 3 bases.

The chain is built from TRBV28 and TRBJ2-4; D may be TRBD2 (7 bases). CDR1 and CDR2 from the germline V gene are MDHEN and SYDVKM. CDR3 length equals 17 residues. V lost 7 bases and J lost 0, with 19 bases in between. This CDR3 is CASIRATGGLAKNIQYF. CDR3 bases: TGTGCCAGCATTCGAGCTACGGGGGGCTTAGCCAAAAACATTCAGTACTTC.

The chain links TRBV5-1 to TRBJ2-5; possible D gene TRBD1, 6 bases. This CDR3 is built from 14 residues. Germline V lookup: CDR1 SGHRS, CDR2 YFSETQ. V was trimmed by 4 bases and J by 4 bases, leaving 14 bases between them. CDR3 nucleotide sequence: TGCGCCAGCAGCCGATCAGGGGTTTCAGAGACCCAGTACTTC. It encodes CASSRSGVSETQYF.

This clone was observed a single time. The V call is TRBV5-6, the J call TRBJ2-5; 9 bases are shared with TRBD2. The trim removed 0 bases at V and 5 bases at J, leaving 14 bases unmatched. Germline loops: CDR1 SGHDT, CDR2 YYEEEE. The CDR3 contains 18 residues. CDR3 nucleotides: TGTGCCAGCAGCTTGGCTCGCCCCGGGACTAGCCTGGCGGAGACCCAGTACTTC. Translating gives CASSLARPGTSLAETQYF. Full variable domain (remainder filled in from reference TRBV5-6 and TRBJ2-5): DAGVTQSPTHLIKTRGQQVTLRCSPKSGHDTVSWYQQALGQGPQFIFQYYEEEERQRGNFPDRFSGHQFPNYSSELNVNALLLGDSALYLCASSLARPGTSLAETQYFGPGTRLLVL.

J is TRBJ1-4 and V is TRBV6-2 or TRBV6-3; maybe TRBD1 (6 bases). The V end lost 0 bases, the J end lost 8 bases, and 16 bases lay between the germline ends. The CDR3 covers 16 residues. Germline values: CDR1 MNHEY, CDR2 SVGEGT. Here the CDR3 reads CASSYSLRGLREKLFF. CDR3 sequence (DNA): TGTGCCAGCAGTTACTCGTTGCGGGGGCTCCGAGAAAAACTGTTTTTT.

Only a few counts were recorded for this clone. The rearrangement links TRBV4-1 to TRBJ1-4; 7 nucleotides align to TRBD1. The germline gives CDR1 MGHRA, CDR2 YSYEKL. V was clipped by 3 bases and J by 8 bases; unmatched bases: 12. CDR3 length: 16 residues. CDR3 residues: CASSQSIRIQGEKLFF. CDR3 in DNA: TGCGCCAGCAGCCAGTCTATTCGGATACAGGGGGAAAAACTGTTTTTT.

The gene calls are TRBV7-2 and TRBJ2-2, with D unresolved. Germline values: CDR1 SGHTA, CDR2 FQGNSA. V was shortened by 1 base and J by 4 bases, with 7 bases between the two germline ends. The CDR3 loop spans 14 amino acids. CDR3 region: CASSLDSLTGELFF. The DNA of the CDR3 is TGTGCCAGCAGCTTAGACTCTCTCACCGGGGAGCTGTTTTTT.

In DNA form, the CDR3 reads TGCGCCAGCAGCATCGGGACAGGGGGTGCAGAGACCCAGTACTTC. As protein: CASSIGTGGAETQYF. This chain links TRBV5-1 with TRBJ2-5, with TRBD1 matching 11 bases. After removal of 4 bases from V and 4 bases from J, the junction contained 6 bases not matched to a gene. Germline values: CDR1 SGHRS, CDR2 YFSETQ. This CDR3 has 15 amino acids.

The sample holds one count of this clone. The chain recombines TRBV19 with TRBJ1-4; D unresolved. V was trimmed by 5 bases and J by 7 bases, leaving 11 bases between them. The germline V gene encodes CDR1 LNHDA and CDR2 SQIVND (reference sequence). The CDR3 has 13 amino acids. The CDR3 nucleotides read TGTGCCAGTAGTCAAATACGAGGTGAAAAACTGTTTTTT. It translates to CASSQIRGEKLFF. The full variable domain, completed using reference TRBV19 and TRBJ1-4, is DGGITQSPKYLFRKEGQNVTLSCEQNLNHDAMYWYRQDPGQGLRLIYYSQIVNDFQKGDIAEGYSVSREKKESFPLTVTSAQKNPTAFYLCASSQIRGEKLFFGSGTQLSVL.

The CDR3 DNA sequence: TGTGCCTGGAGTTTTCGGGACAGGGTAGGATATGGCTACACCTTC. Encoded protein: CAWSFRDRVGYGYTF. J is TRBJ1-2 and V is TRBV30; the match to TRBD1 covers 9 bases. The junction had 9 bases not matched to a gene; V was cut back by 2 bases and J by 5 bases. CDR3 length: 15 amino acids. Per the germline V gene, CDR1 is GTSNPN and CDR2 is SVGIG (reference sequence).

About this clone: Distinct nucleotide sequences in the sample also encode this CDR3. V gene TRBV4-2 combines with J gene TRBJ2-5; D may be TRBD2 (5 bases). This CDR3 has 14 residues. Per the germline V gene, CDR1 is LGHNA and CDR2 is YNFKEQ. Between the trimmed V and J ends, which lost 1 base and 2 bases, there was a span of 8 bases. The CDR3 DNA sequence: TGTGCCAGCAGCCAAGGAGGAGGTCAAGAGACCCAGTACTTC. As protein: CASSQGGGQETQYF.

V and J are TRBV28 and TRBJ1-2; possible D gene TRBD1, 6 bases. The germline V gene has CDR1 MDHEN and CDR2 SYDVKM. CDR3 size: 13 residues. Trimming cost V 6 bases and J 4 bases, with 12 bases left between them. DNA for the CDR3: TGTGCCAGCAGACTTACAGGGTCCTATGGCTACACCTTC. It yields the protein CASRLTGSYGYTF.

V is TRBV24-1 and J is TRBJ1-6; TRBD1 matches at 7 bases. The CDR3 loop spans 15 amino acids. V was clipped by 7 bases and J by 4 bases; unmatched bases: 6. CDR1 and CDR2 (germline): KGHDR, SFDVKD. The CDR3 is CATRPQGTYNSPLHF. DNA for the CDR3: TGTGCCACCAGGCCACAGGGGACTTATAATTCACCCCTCCACTTT.

The CDR3 loop is CASGTSGSNTQYF. In DNA, the CDR3 is TGTGCCAGTGGGACTAGCGGGTCCAATACGCAGTATTTT. This chain connects TRBV19 to TRBJ2-3; 12 nucleotides align to TRBD2. CDR1 is LNHDA and CDR2 is SQIVND in the germline V gene (reference sequence). CDR3 length: 13 residues. Germline trimming cut 8 bases from V and 7 bases from J; bases unmatched to any gene: 4.

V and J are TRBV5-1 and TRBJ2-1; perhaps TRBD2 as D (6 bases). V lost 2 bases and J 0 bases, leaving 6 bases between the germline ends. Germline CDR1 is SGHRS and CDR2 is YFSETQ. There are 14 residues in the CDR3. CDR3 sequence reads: CASSFGSSYNEQFF. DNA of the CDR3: TGCGCCAGCAGCTTCGGGAGCTCCTACAATGAGCAGTTCTTC.

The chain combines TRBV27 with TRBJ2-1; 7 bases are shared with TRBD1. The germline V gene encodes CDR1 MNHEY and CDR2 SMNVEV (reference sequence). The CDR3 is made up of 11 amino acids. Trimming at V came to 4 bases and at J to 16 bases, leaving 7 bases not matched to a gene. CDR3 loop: CASSSTGSIFF. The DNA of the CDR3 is TGTGCCAGCAGTTCGACAGGGAGTATATTCTTC.